This T cell receptor (beta chain) was obtained from a study of T cells after yellow fever vaccination. Overall study findings and caveats: Reappearance after the booster was observed for most primary-vaccination clones (96% CD4, less than 90% CD8). Although most clonotypes did not, a small share appeared in both CD4 and CD8 compartments.

Germline V gene sequence: CDR1 MNHNS, CDR2 SASEGT. The ends were cut back, 6 bases at V and 0 bases at J, with 12 bases in the middle. The CDR3 is 16 residues long. Making TCR cDNA involved 5'RACE template switching, which added UMIs and a universal primer site. Via MiXCR, TCRdb re-called the 5' RACE reads, giving one row per CDR3 protein. The table lists around 250,000 distinct CDR3 sequences, less than 9% of them singletons, with roughly 0.93% in the top ten. There are many counts of this clonotype. What it recognizes is unknown. The chain couples TRBV6-1 to TRBJ2-6; no definite D call. The sample was CD4+ T cells sorted from PBMCs, taken 15 days after the yellow fever booster vaccination. This sequence was found in a man aged 25-40 years who received the YFV17D yellow fever vaccine. In DNA form, the CDR3 reads TGTGCCAGCAGCGATCCTGGCTTCTCTGGGGCCAACGTCCTGACTTTC. Amino acids: CASSDPGFSGANVLTF.